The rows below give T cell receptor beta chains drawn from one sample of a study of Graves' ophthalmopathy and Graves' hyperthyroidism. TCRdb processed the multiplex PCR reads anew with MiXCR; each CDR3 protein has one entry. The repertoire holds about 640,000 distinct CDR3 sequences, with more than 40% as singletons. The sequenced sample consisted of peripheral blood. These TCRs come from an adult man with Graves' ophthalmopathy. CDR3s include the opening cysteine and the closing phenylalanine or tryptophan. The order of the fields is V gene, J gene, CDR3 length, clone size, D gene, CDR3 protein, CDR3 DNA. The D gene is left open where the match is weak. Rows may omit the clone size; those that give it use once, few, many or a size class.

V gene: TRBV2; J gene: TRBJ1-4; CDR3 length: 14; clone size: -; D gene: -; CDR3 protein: CAGSSQGTNEKLFF; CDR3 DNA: TGTGCCGGGAGTTCACAGGGCACTAATGAAAAACTGTTTTTT
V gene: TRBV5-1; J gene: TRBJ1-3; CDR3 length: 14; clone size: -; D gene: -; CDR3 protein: CASSGVLDGNTIYF; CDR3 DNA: TGCGCCAGCAGCGGCGTATTGGATGGAAACACCATATATTTT
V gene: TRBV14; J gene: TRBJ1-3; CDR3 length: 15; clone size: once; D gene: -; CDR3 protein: CASSQIPAPGNTIYF; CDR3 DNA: TGTGCCAGCAGCCAAATACCGGCACCCGGAAACACCATATATTTT
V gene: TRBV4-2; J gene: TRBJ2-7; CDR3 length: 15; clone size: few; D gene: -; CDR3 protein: CASSQSTGTSYEQYF; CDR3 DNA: TGTGCCAGCAGCCAATCGACAGGTACGTCCTACGAGCAGTACTTC
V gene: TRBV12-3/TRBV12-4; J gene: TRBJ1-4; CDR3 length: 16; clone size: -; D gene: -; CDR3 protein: CASSLKGGSTNEKLFF; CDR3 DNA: TGTGCCAGCAGTTTGAAGGGAGGGTCAACTAATGAAAAACTGTTTTTT
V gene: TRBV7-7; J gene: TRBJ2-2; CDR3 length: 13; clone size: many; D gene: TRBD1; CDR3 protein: CAGGQGATGELFF; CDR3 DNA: TGTGCTGGGGGACAGGGGGCCACCGGGGAGCTGTTTTTT
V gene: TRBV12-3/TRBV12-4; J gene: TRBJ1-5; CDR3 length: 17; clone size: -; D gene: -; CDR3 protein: CASTSLGELSPNQPQHF; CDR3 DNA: TGTGCCAGCACCTCTTTGGGGGAGCTCTCCCCCAATCAGCCCCAGCATTTT
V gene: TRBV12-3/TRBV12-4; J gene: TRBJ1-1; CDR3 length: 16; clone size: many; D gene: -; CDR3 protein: CASSSPTMTGNTEAFF; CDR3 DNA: TGTGCCAGCAGTTCGCCTACCATGACAGGGAACACTGAAGCTTTCTTT
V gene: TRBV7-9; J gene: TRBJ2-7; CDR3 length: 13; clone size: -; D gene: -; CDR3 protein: CASSLDVTYEQYF; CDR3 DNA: TGTGCCAGCAGCCTAGACGTCACCTACGAGCAGTACTTC
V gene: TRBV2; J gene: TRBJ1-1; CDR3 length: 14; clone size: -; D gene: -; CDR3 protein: CASVVQGEAAEAFF; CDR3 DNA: TGTGCCAGCGTTGTTCAGGGCGAGGCCGCTGAAGCTTTCTTT
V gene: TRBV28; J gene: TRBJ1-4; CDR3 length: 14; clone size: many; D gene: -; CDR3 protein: CASNWGWGEEKLFF; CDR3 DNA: TGTGCCAGCAACTGGGGATGGGGGGAAGAAAAACTGTTTTTT
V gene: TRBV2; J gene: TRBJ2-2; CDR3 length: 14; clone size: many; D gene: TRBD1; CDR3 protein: CASGGQGNTGELFF; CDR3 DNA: TGTGCCAGTGGGGGACAGGGGAACACCGGGGAGCTGTTTTTT
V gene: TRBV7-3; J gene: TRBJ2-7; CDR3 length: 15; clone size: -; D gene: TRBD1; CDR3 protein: CASSLGQGAIYEQYF; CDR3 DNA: TGTGCCAGCAGCTTAGGGCAGGGGGCGATCTACGAGCAGTACTTC
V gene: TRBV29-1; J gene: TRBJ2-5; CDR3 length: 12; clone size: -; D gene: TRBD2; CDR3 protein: CSVGGRKETQYF; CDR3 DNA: TGCAGCGTCGGCGGGAGGAAAGAGACCCAGTACTTC
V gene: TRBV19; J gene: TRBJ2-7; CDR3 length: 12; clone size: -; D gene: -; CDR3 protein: CALDREVTEQYF; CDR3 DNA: TGTGCCCTCGACAGGGAGGTAACCGAGCAGTACTTC
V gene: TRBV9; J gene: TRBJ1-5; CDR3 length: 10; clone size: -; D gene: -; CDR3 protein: CASRGLWEHF; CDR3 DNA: TGTGCCAGCAGGGGTCTTTGGGAGCATTTT
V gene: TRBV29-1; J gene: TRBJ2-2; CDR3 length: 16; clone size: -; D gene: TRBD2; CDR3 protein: CSVEGPLAGRTGELFF; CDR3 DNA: TGCAGCGTTGAAGGCCCACTAGCGGGGAGGACCGGGGAGCTGTTTTTT
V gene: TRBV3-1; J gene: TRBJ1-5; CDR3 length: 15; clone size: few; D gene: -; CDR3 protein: CASSQHPGNNQPQHF; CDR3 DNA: TGTGCCAGCAGCCAACACCCGGGGAACAATCAGCCCCAGCATTTT
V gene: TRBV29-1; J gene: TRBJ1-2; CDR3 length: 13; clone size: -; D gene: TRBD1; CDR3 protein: CSVDPGQGYGYTF; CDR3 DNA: TGCAGCGTTGATCCGGGACAGGGATATGGCTACACCTTC
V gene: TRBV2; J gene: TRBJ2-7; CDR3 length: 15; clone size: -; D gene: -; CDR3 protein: CASSPHPQGPYEQYF; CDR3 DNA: TGTGCCAGCAGCCCACATCCGCAGGGCCCCTACGAGCAGTACTTC
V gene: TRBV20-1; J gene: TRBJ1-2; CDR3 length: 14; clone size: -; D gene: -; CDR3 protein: CSARDPGQYYGYTF; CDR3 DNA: TGCAGTGCTAGAGATCCTGGGCAGTACTATGGCTACACCTTC
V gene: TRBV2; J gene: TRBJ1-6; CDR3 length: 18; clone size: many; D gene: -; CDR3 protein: CASSTQTGRALLDSPLHF; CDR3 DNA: TGTGCCAGCAGTACCCAGACAGGCAGAGCCCTTTTGGATTCACCCCTCCACTTT
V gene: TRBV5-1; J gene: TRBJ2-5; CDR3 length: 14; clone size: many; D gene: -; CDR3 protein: CASSLALGGETQYF; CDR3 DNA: TGCGCCAGCAGCTTGGCTCTTGGGGGGGAGACCCAGTACTTC
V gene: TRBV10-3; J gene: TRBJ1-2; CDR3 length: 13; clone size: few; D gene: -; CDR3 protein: CASTLGLNYGYTF; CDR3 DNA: TGTGCCAGCACCCTTGGACTGAACTATGGCTACACCTTC
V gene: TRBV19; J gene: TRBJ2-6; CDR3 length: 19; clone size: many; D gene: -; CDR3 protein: CASSMNGTMGSPGANVLTF; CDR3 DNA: TGTGCCAGTAGTATGAATGGTACGATGGGGTCCCCTGGGGCCAACGTCCTGACTTTC
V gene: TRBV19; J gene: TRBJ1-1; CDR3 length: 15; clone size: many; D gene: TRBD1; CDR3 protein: CASRSGGGMNTEAFF; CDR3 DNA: TGTGCCAGTAGATCAGGGGGCGGTATGAACACTGAAGCTTTCTTT
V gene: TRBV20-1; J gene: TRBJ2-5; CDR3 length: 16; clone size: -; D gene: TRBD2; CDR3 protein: CSTQLGGAGARETQYF; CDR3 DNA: TGCAGTACACAGCTTGGGGGAGCGGGGGCTAGGGAGACCCAGTACTTC
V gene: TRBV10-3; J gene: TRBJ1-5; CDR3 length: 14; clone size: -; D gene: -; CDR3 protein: CAIRFGLNNQPQHF; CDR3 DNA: TGTGCCATCAGATTTGGACTGAATAATCAGCCCCAGCATTTT
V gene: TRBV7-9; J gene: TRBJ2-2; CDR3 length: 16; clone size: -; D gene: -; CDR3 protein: CASSQVALLRTGELFF; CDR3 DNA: TGTGCCAGCAGCCAAGTTGCCCTTCTCCGCACCGGGGAGCTGTTTTTT
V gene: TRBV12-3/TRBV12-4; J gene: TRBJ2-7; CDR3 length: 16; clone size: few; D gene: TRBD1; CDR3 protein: CASSYWGQANPYEQYF; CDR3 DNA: TGTGCCAGCAGTTACTGGGGACAGGCGAACCCCTACGAGCAGTACTTC
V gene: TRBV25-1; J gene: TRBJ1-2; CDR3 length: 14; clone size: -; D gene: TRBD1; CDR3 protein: CAWARGQGPYGYTF; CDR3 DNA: TGTGCCTGGGCGCGGGGACAGGGGCCCTATGGCTACACCTTC
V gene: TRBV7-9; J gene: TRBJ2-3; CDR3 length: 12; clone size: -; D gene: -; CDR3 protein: CASSFGVDTQYF; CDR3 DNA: TGTGCCAGCAGTTTTGGCGTAGATACGCAGTATTTT
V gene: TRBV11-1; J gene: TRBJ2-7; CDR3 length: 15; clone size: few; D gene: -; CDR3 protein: CASSLGAGDTSEQYF; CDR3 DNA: TGTGCCAGCAGCTTAGGGGCCGGGGACACGTCCGAGCAGTACTTC
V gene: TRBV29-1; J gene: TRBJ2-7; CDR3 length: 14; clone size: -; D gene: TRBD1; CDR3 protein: CSASSQDRVAEQYF; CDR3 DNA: TGCAGCGCCAGCAGCCAAGACAGGGTCGCCGAGCAGTACTTC
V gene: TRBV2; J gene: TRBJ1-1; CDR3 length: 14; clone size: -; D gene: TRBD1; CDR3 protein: CASSDRGRWTEAFF; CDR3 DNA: TGTGCCAGCAGTGACAGGGGGCGGTGGACTGAAGCTTTCTTT
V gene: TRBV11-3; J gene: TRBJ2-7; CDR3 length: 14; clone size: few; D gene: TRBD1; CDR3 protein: CASSSLDRGREQYF; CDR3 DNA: TGTGCCAGCAGCTCCTTGGACAGGGGGCGCGAGCAGTACTTC
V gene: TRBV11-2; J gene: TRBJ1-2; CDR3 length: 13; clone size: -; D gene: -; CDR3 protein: CASSLDLEGGYTF; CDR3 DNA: TGTGCCAGCAGCTTAGATCTCGAGGGGGGCTACACCTTC
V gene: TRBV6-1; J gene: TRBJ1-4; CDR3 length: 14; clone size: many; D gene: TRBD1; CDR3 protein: CASSGGQGSEKLFF; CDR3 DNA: TGTGCCAGCAGTGGTGGACAGGGAAGTGAAAAACTGTTTTTT
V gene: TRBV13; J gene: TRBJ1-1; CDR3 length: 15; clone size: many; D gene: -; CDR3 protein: CASSPTVSMNTEAFF; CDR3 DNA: TGTGCCAGCAGCCCTACCGTGAGCATGAACACTGAAGCTTTCTTT
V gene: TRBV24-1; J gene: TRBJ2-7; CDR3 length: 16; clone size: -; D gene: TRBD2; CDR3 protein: CATSASSSGGPREQYF; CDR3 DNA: TGTGCCACCAGTGCTAGTTCCAGCGGGGGGCCCAGGGAGCAGTACTTC
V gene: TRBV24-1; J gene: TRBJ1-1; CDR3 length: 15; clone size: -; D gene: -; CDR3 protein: CATSDHTGTNTEAFF; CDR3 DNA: TGTGCCACCAGTGATCATACCGGGACGAACACTGAAGCTTTCTTT
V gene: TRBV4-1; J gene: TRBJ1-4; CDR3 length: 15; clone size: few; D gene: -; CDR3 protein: CASSQPVTTNEKLFF; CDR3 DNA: TGCGCCAGCAGCCAACCGGTTACAACTAATGAAAAACTGTTTTTT
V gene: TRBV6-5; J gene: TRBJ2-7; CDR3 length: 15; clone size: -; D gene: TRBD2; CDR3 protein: CASSWTSSGAYEQYF; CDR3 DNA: TGTGCCAGCAGTTGGACTAGCTCGGGCGCGTACGAGCAGTACTTC